This T cell receptor (beta chain) was sequenced for a study of blood T cell repertoires in COVID-19. Study in general: The United States, Italy and Spain provided the acute and convalescent COVID-19 samples. PBMCs, B-cell-depleted T cells, or T cells were the source of the cDNA or gDNA that made up the material.

This CDR3 is 12 amino acids long. Trimming cost V 6 bases and J 3 bases, with 9 bases left between them. From germline, CDR1 is WNHNN and CDR2 SYGVQD (reference sequence). Data came from immunoSEQ multiplex PCR; TCRdb stores just in-frame clones and leaves some out. The data hold about 150,000 clones, with around 82% observed a single time. Those who participated ranged in age from roughly 18 to 89 years and resided in around 22 US areas. Cohort allocation depended upon clinical history that participants reported. The material sequenced was PBMCs or T cells enriched from blood (not recorded which). This sequence originates from a woman between 50 and 59 years old who had recovered from COVID-19. The V gene is TRBV10-1, the J gene TRBJ2-7; unclear D gene. CDR3 sequence (DNA): TGCGCCAGCAGGAAGAGAGACTACGAGCAGTACGTC. Protein product: CASRKRDYEQYV.